This T cell receptor (beta chain) was recovered during a study of T cells in Graves' hyperthyroidism and ophthalmopathy. TCR beta CDR3 sequences were amplified from RNA transcripts. HTBI primers were the set used in a first-round RT-PCR of the TCR CDR3. MiXCR, run by TCRdb on the multiplex PCR reads, gives a single entry per CDR3 protein. The top ten clones hold over 7.5% of a sample with over 650,000 distinct CDR3 sequences, 16% of them seen once. CDR1 is MNHEY, CDR2 SMNVEV, per germline (reference sequence). This CDR3 contains 14 residues. Over 18 months, lack of ophthalmopathy progression marked Graves' hyperthyroidism as stable. Patients aged 18 to 65 had newly diagnosed hyperthyroidism lasting under 2 months. Each 10 ml fresh peripheral blood draw supplied the PBMCs. A single count supports this clonotype. Sequence at one end of the junction differs from germline and may be a read error.

This sequence was found in a man younger than 35 with Graves' hyperthyroidism. The J gene is TRBJ2-7, the V gene TRBV27, with 9 bases fitting TRBD1. Sample: blood. CDR3 protein: CASSLKDRGYKQYF. DNA for the CDR3: TGTGCCAGCAGTTTGAAGGACAGGGGCTACAAGCAGTACTTC.